This is a list of T cell receptor beta chains from one sample in a study of blood T cell repertoires in COVID-19. Assay: immunoSEQ multiplex PCR; the TCRdb copy retains only in-frame clones and omits some. Of about 190,000 clones in the sample, approximately 84% were seen once. The sample comprised peripheral blood. The receptor source for this set is a woman in her seventies with active or convalescent COVID-19. Each CDR3 is given with its conserved first and last residue. D genes are given only for firm matches. Size is omitted from some rows. Given values are once, few, many or a class for expanded clones.

-,TRBJ1-3,-,TRBV4-1,CASSQDIPGTGNTIYF,TGCGCCAGCAGCCAAGATATTCCAGGGACTGGAAACACCATATATTTT
-,TRBJ2-7,-,TRBV18,CASSPGLTNYEQYF,TGTGCCAGCTCACCGGGACTTACCAACTACGAGCAGTACTTC
-,TRBJ1-2,TRBD1,TRBV5-4,CASSLGQGIDYGYTF,TGTGCCAGCAGCCTTGGACAGGGGATCGACTATGGCTACACCTTC
-,TRBJ2-7,-,TRBV6-2/TRBV6-3,CASSQPPGGEQYF,TGTGCCAGCAGTCAGCCTCCTGGAGGCGAGCAGTACTTC
once,TRBJ2-7,-,TRBV28,CASRQPGQSRYEQYF,TGTGCCAGCAGACAGCCTGGACAGTCACGCTACGAGCAGTACTTC
-,TRBJ2-1,TRBD2,TRBV28,CASSARTSGTHNEQFF,TGTGCCAGCAGCGCCAGGACTAGCGGGACCCACAATGAGCAGTTCTTC
-,TRBJ2-5,TRBD1,TRBV18,CASSPGRTGGGETQYF,TGTGCCAGCTCACCCGGTCGGACAGGGGGCGGGGAGACCCAGTACTTC
many,TRBJ2-7,TRBD2,TRBV7-9,CASSAPGLGGEQYF,TGTGCCAGCAGTGCACCGGGACTAGGGGGGGAGCAGTACTTC
-,TRBJ2-7,TRBD1,TRBV11-2,CASSSHRGPLGKGQYF,TGTGCCAGCAGCTCACACAGGGGACCACTCGGGAAGGGGCAGTACTTC
-,TRBJ2-7,TRBD1,TRBV14,CASSQEGTGPFYEQYF,TGTGCCAGCAGCCAGGAAGGGACAGGCCCTTTCTACGAGCAGTACTTC
-,TRBJ2-3,-,TRBV29-1,CSERSGTDTQYF,TGCAGCGAACGTAGCGGCACAGATACGCAGTATTTT
-,TRBJ2-7,TRBD1,TRBV6-6,CASSTSGGAYEQYF,TGTGCCAGCAGTACCTCAGGGGGCGCGTACGAGCAGTACTTC
-,TRBJ2-5,TRBD1,TRBV7-7,CASSRTGGETQYF,TGTGCTAGCAGCCGGACAGGGGGAGAGACCCAGTACTTC
-,TRBJ2-2,TRBD2,TRBV4-2,CASNPELAGSGELFF,TGTGCCAGCAACCCAGAGTTAGCGGGATCCGGGGAGCTGTTTTTT
-,TRBJ2-1,TRBD2,TRBV7-3,CASSLTAGALNEQFF,TGTGCCAGCAGCTTAACAGCGGGAGCCCTCAATGAGCAGTTCTTC
-,TRBJ2-2,-,TRBV6-5,CASSRQVTNTGELFF,TGTGCCAGCAGCAGACAGGTCACGAACACCGGGGAGCTGTTTTTT
-,TRBJ2-7,TRBD1,TRBV6-1,CASSEASLAGGIEQYF,TGTGCCAGCAGTGAAGCCAGTTTGGCAGGGGGCATCGAGCAGTACTTC
-,TRBJ2-1,-,TRBV3-1/TRBV3-2,CASSPPRGSLLNEQFF,TGTGCCAGCAGTCCCCCTCGGGGGAGCCTCCTCAATGAGCAGTTCTTC
-,TRBJ2-1,TRBD2,TRBV7-9,CASRPSGRGLINEQFF,TGTGCCAGCAGACCTAGCGGGAGGGGATTAATCAATGAGCAGTTCTTC
-,TRBJ2-1,TRBD2,TRBV6-5,CASSLTSGRGNEQFF,TGTGCCAGCAGCCTAACTAGCGGGAGAGGCAATGAGCAGTTCTTC
few,TRBJ2-3,-,TRBV6-5,CASSYSGSGFTDTQYF,TGTGCCAGCAGTTACTCGGGCAGCGGCTTCACAGATACGCAGTATTTT
-,TRBJ1-3,-,TRBV2,CASAEVRGSGNTIYF,TGTGCCAGCGCCGAGGTTCGGGGATCTGGAAACACCATATATTTT
-,TRBJ2-7,TRBD1,TRBV6-5,CASRAIQGPTYEQYF,TGTGCCAGCAGAGCAATACAGGGGCCGACCTACGAGCAGTACTTC
-,TRBJ2-3,TRBD1,TRBV5-1,CASSSAGTGYDTDTQYF,TGCGCCAGCAGCTCCGCCGGGACAGGGTATGACACAGATACGCAGTATTTT
-,TRBJ2-1,TRBD2,TRBV15,CATSTRLAKVNEQFF,TGTGCCACCAGCACAAGACTAGCCAAGGTCAATGAGCAGTTCTTC
-,TRBJ1-1,-,TRBV19,CASREGPALEAFF,TGTGCCAGTAGGGAGGGCCCAGCCCTTGAAGCTTTCTTT
-,TRBJ2-1,TRBD2,TRBV27,CASSLSPLAGASNEQFF,TGTGCCAGCAGTTTATCCCCCTTAGCGGGAGCATCCAATGAGCAGTTCTTC
-,TRBJ1-1,-,TRBV13,CATGRAARRAEAFF,TGTGCCACCGGGAGGGCAGCTCGTCGCGCTGAAGCTTTCTTT
-,TRBJ2-1,TRBD1,TRBV4-2,CASSRNSGTGGNEQFF,TGTGCCAGCAGCAGAAACTCCGGGACAGGGGGTAATGAGCAGTTCTTC
-,TRBJ1-5,-,TRBV4-1,CASSQDAGDPQPQHF,TGCGCCAGCAGCCAAGATGCGGGGGACCCTCAGCCCCAGCATTTT
-,TRBJ1-2,TRBD1,TRBV5-1,CASSPGQDYGYTF,TGCGCCAGCAGTCCCGGACAGGACTATGGCTACACCTTC
-,TRBJ2-5,-,TRBV9,CASSARDQETQYF,TGTGCCAGCAGCGCCCGGGATCAAGAGACCCAGTACTTC
-,TRBJ1-2,-,TRBV20-1,CSANLAGGYTF,TGCAGTGCCAACCTGGCGGGCGGCTACACCTTC
-,TRBJ1-6,TRBD1,TRBV2,CASSLNRGRNSPLHF,TGTGCCAGCAGCCTAAACAGGGGGCGGAATTCACCCCTCCACTTT
-,TRBJ1-6,TRBD1,TRBV29-1,CSARGGQVNSPLHF,TGCAGCGCACGAGGGGGACAGGTTAATTCACCCCTCCACTTT
-,TRBJ2-3,TRBD2,TRBV18,CASSPPQRLSGRRRDTQYF,TGTGCCAGCTCACCACCCCAGCGATTAAGCGGGAGGAGAAGAGATACGCAGTATTTT
-,TRBJ1-1,-,TRBV6-5,CASTPTVNTEAFF,TGTGCCAGCACCCCGACAGTGAACACTGAAGCTTTCTTT
-,TRBJ1-1,-,TRBV6-5,CASTTGNTEAFF,TGTGCCAGCACCACAGGTAACACTGAAGCTTTCTTT
-,TRBJ1-1,-,TRBV20-1,CSARLGREAFF,TGCAGTGCTAGGCTGGGGAGAGAAGCTTTCTTT